These T cell receptor beta chains were read from a single sample in a study of shared clonotypes between healthy human individuals. The assay was immunoSEQ multiplex PCR, and TCRdb's table has in-frame clones only and misses some. The sample yields around 2.1 million clones, almost 96% seen once. The sequencing input was naive CD4+ T cells sorted from blood. The origin of the receptors is a young man in good health. CDR3s include the opening cysteine and the closing phenylalanine or tryptophan. Fields, in order: clone size, V gene, J gene, D gene, CDR3 DNA, CDR3 protein. D genes are given only for firm matches. The size field is filled for only some rows; it gives once, few, many or a size class.

-,TRBV7-2,TRBJ1-2,-,TGTGCCAGCAGCTTAGTATTCTCCAACTATGGCTACACCTTC,CASSLVFSNYGYTF
-,TRBV30,TRBJ1-2,-,TGTGCCTGGAGTGGGGCCGCTAACTATGGCTACACCTTC,CAWSGAANYGYTF
-,TRBV10-3,TRBJ2-3,TRBD1,TGTGCCATCAGTGGCGGGACAGGGGAATCAGATACGCAGTATTTT,CAISGGTGESDTQYF
-,TRBV6-1,TRBJ2-1,-,TGTGCCGGTAGCGGAGGGAATGAGCAGTTCTTC,CAGSGGNEQFF
-,TRBV6-1,TRBJ1-2,TRBD1,TGTGCCAGCAGTCCAAGGGACAGGGAGGACTATGGCTACACCTTC,CASSPRDREDYGYTF
-,TRBV4-1,TRBJ1-4,TRBD1,TGCGCCAGCAGCCAAGACGACAGGGGCACTAATGAAAAACTGTTTTTT,CASSQDDRGTNEKLFF
-,TRBV5-4,TRBJ2-2,TRBD2,TGTGCCAGCAGTAGCGGGGCCACCGGGGAGCTGTTTTTT,CASSSGATGELFF
-,TRBV2,TRBJ2-7,-,TGTGCCAGCAGTCCCCAAAAGTTCTCCTACGGGCAGTACTTC,CASSPQKFSYGQYF
-,TRBV18,TRBJ1-5,-,TGTGCCAGCTCAGCTCAAGCGGAGCTCGGTAGCAATCAGCCCCAGCATTTT,CASSAQAELGSNQPQHF
-,TRBV5-1,TRBJ2-7,-,TGCGCCAGCAGCCCAGGTTCCCGGTCCTCGGACGAGCAGTACTTC,CASSPGSRSSDEQYF
-,TRBV10-3,TRBJ1-1,TRBD1,TGTGCCATCAGTGCTGGGGACAGGGTCGTAGCTTTCTTT,CAISAGDRVVAFF
few,TRBV7-9,TRBJ1-2,-,TGTGCCAGCAGCATAGGTGGCTACACCTTC,CASSIGGYTF
-,TRBV28,TRBJ2-7,-,TGTGCCAGCAGTTCGTTAAGGGGTCACGAGCAGTACTTC,CASSSLRGHEQYF
-,TRBV29-1,TRBJ1-1,-,TGCAGCGTTGAAGTGGCGCCGCTCATGAACACTGAAGCTTTCTTT,CSVEVAPLMNTEAFF
-,TRBV9,TRBJ2-5,-,TGTGCCAGCAGCCCCGGCGTTAGGGGGGCGAGGGGGGATCAAGAGACCCAGTACTTC,CASSPGVRGARGDQETQYF
once,TRBV2,TRBJ2-2,-,TGTGCCAGCAGTGCCACCGGGGAGCTGTTTTTT,CASSATGELFF
-,TRBV5-1,TRBJ2-5,TRBD1,TGCGCCAGCAGCCACACCGGGACAGAAGAGACCCAGTACTTC,CASSHTGTEETQYF
-,TRBV20-1,TRBJ1-1,-,TGCAGTGCTATAGGGAACACTGAAGCTTTCTTT,CSAIGNTEAFF
-,TRBV5-1,TRBJ2-5,-,TGCGCCAGCCGCGGGGGCGAAGAGACCCAGTACTTC,CASRGGEETQYF
-,TRBV5-4,TRBJ1-1,TRBD1,TGTGCCAGCAGCTCAGGACAGGGAAGATCGAACACTGAAGCTTTCTTT,CASSSGQGRSNTEAFF
-,TRBV10-3,TRBJ1-1,-,TGTGCCATCAGTGAGGACAGCCTTGAAGCTTTCTTT,CAISEDSLEAFF
once,TRBV28,TRBJ1-1,TRBD1,TGTGCCAGCAGTGTAGGGACAGGGGACACTGAAGCTTTCTTT,CASSVGTGDTEAFF
-,TRBV11-2,TRBJ1-2,-,TGTGCCAGCAGCTACCACCTTAGACGAACGAACTATGGCTACACCTTC,CASSYHLRRTNYGYTF
-,TRBV27,TRBJ2-7,-,TGTGCCAGCAGTTTATCCCGGGGCTACGAGCAGTACTTC,CASSLSRGYEQYF
-,TRBV11-2,TRBJ2-1,TRBD1,TGTGCCAGCAACCGACAGGGGGCCAATGAGCAGTTCTTC,CASNRQGANEQFF
-,TRBV5-1,TRBJ2-3,TRBD2,TGCGCCAGCAGCCCCGGACTAGCGGGAGGCACAGATACGCAGTATTTT,CASSPGLAGGTDTQYF
-,TRBV5-1,TRBJ2-1,-,TGCGCCAGCAGCTTGGGCCACCCCGGAGGTGAGCAGTTCTTC,CASSLGHPGGEQFF
-,TRBV10-2,TRBJ2-2,-,TGCGCCAGCTCTACCCTGGGACACACCGGGGAGCTGTTTTTT,CASSTLGHTGELFF
-,TRBV12-5,TRBJ2-7,-,TGTGCTAGTGGTTTGGTTCTGGAGCAGTACTTC,CASGLVLEQYF
-,TRBV4-3,TRBJ2-7,-,TGCGCCAGCAGCCAAAACAGCCAGCCCAGGATCGTCCACGAGCAGTACTTC,CASSQNSQPRIVHEQYF
-,TRBV6-1,TRBJ2-1,-,TGTGCCAGCAGTGAAGAGTCTGGGCTGAAGGTCTCCTACAATGAGCAGTTCTTC,CASSEESGLKVSYNEQFF
-,TRBV28,TRBJ1-6,-,TGTGCCAGCAGTTTAGAGGCGGGGTTACCCCTCCACTTT,CASSLEAGLPLHF
once,TRBV27,TRBJ2-7,TRBD1,TGTGCCAGCAGTTTACTGGGACAGGGGTTACGAGAGCAGTACTTC,CASSLLGQGLREQYF
-,TRBV6-5,TRBJ1-1,-,TGTGCCAGCAGGGCAGGGGCCGGCACGAACACTGAAGCTTTCTTT,CASRAGAGTNTEAFF
-,TRBV2,TRBJ1-5,TRBD1,TGTGCCAGCAGGGACAGGGGGCCCAATCAGCCCCAGCATTTT,CASRDRGPNQPQHF
-,TRBV28,TRBJ2-7,TRBD2,TGTGCCAGCAGTTTCGAGCGGGGGCGATCCTACGAGCAGTACTTC,CASSFERGRSYEQYF
-,TRBV5-6,TRBJ2-7,-,TGTGCCAGCAGCCCCCCCGAGGGTTACGAGCAGTACTTC,CASSPPEGYEQYF
-,TRBV5-4,TRBJ1-1,-,TGTGCCAGCAGCCCCCCGGGTGCCAGGGAGGGGACTGAAGCTTTCTTT,CASSPPGAREGTEAFF
-,TRBV18,TRBJ1-5,-,TGTGCCAGCTCACAGGGAAGGGATCAGCCCCAGCATTTT,CASSQGRDQPQHF
-,TRBV5-6,TRBJ1-3,-,TGTGCCAGCAGCTCCCTCGGGGAAAAAGGAAACACCATATATTTT,CASSSLGEKGNTIYF
once,TRBV19,TRBJ1-5,-,TGTGCCAGTACTGGGGGTAATCAGCCCCAGCATTTT,CASTGGNQPQHF
-,TRBV7-2,TRBJ2-3,-,TGTGCCAGCAGCTCCCTGGGGGGCCCCTCCCCAGATACGCAGTATTTT,CASSSLGGPSPDTQYF
-,TRBV6-5,TRBJ1-2,TRBD1,TGTGCCAGCAGTAGACAGGGAACCTACTATGGCTACACCTTC,CASSRQGTYYGYTF
-,TRBV18,TRBJ2-5,-,TGTGCCAGCTCACCCCCCTTGCCCTCCGGGGAGACCCAGTACTTC,CASSPPLPSGETQYF
-,TRBV5-6,TRBJ2-1,-,TGTGCCAGCAGCTTGTCATGGGGCGGGAAGGGCTCCTACAATGAGCAGTTCTTC,CASSLSWGGKGSYNEQFF
-,TRBV28,TRBJ1-2,-,TGTGCCAGCAGTTCTACTGCCACTTCGACAGTGAATGGCTACACCTTC,CASSSTATSTVNGYTF
-,TRBV13,TRBJ1-4,-,TGTGCCAGCAGCTTCACCGCCATTAATGAAAAACTGTTTTTT,CASSFTAINEKLFF